This TCR beta chain emerged from a study of T cells in Graves' hyperthyroidism and ophthalmopathy. This CDR3 has 13 amino acids. V was cut by 2 bases and J by 1 base, with 5 bases left in between. CDR1 MNHEY and CDR2 SVGAGI come from the germline V gene. TCR beta CDR3 regions were amplified from RNA. Researchers ran a first-round RT-PCR on the TCR CDR3 using the HTBI primer set. TCRdb passed the multiplex PCR reads through MiXCR, listing each CDR3 protein once. The sample holds roughly 500,000 distinct CDR3 sequences; 35% to 55% are singletons and the top ten take 15% to 20%. For this clonotype: A much larger clonotype is one base distant, so this may be a read error. The final CDR3 position lacks the conserved phenylalanine or tryptophan, pointing to a likely read error.

The sequenced sample was peripheral blood or thyroid tissue (not recorded which). The chain employs TRBV6-5 and TRBJ1-1; D may be TRBD1 (5 bases). This TCR was recovered from an adult woman with Graves' disease, either hyperthyroidism or ophthalmopathy (not recorded which). DNA of the CDR3: TGTGCCAGCAGTTACGGGACGAACACTGAAGCTTTCTCT. It encodes CASSYGTNTEAFS.